The rows below give T cell receptor beta chains drawn from one sample of a study of read filtering for tumor transcriptome and immune sequencing. TCRdb called the reads again in MiXCR, with one record for every CDR3 protein. The sample includes over 25,000 distinct CDR3 sequences, about an eighth of them seen just once. Sequences were obtained from a population of CD138-negative cells sorted from bone marrow. The source is a donor over 35 with multiple myeloma. The CDR3 runs from the conserved cysteine through the conserved F or W. The D gene is left open where the match is weak. Size values are once, few and many counts, or a class for expanded clones, and some rows have none.

v_gene	abundance	d_gene	j_gene	CDR3aa	CDR3nt
TRBV7-9	many	.	TRBJ2-7	CASSPRTGHYEQYF	TGTGCCAGCAGCCCGAGGACCGGGCACTACGAGCAGTACTTC
TRBV19	many	.	TRBJ2-6	CASRADSLSGANVLTF	TGTGCCAGTAGAGCCGACAGTCTCTCTGGGGCCAACGTCCTGACTTTC
TRBV6-2/TRBV6-3	medium-sized	.	TRBJ2-1	CASSHPGRNYNEQFF	TGTGCCAGCAGTCACCCCGGACGGAATTACAATGAGCAGTTCTTC
TRBV27	many	.	TRBJ2-7	CASSFLQDTYEQYF	TGTGCCAGCAGTTTTCTACAGGACACCTACGAGCAGTACTTC
TRBV29-1	many	.	TRBJ2-1	CSVYSVSSYNEQFF	TGCAGCGTTTATAGCGTGAGCTCCTACAATGAGCAGTTCTTC
TRBV28	.	TRBD1	TRBJ2-7	CASSPSGTGVYEQYF	TGTGCCAGCAGTCCCTCCGGGACAGGGGTCTACGAGCAGTACTTC
TRBV9	many	.	TRBJ2-2	CASRRDTGELFF	TGTGCCAGCCGGCGGGACACCGGGGAGCTGTTTTTT
TRBV20-1	many	.	TRBJ1-5	CSARDPAQDSNQPQHF	TGCAGTGCTAGAGACCCGGCCCAAGATAGCAATCAGCCCCAGCATTTT
TRBV7-6	many	.	TRBJ2-1	CASSLGGPIEYNEQFF	TGTGCCAGCAGCTTAGGAGGGCCGATCGAATACAATGAGCAGTTCTTC
TRBV7-9	many	.	TRBJ2-7	CASSLMSYEQYF	TGTGCCAGCAGCTTAATGTCATACGAGCAGTACTTC
TRBV24-1	few	.	TRBJ2-3	CATGELNTDTLYF	TGTGCCACCGGTGAACTAAACACAGATACGCTGTATTTT
TRBV20-1	many	TRBD1	TRBJ2-3	CSAEDRGGTDTQYF	TGCAGTGCTGAAGACAGGGGAGGCACAGATACGCAGTATTTT
TRBV9	.	TRBD2	TRBJ2-1	CASSEGSGRYNEQFF	TGTGCCAGCAGCGAGGGGAGCGGGAGGTACAATGAGCAGTTCTTC
TRBV3-1	many	TRBD2	TRBJ2-7	CASSQVAEAGGPHEQYF	TGTGCCAGCAGCCAAGTAGCGGAGGCGGGAGGTCCCCACGAGCAGTACTTC
TRBV30	few	TRBD1	TRBJ2-2	CAWSRTGDTGELFF	TGTGCCTGGAGCAGGACAGGGGACACCGGGGAGCTGTTTTTT
TRBV7-9	many	.	TRBJ2-4	CASSWGDAKNIQYF	TGTGCCAGCAGCTGGGGGGATGCCAAAAACATTCAGTACTTC
TRBV5-1	many	.	TRBJ2-3	CASSLGQLSTDTQYF	TGCGCCAGCAGCTTGGGACAGCTCAGCACAGATACGCAGTATTTT
TRBV29-1	many	TRBD1	TRBJ1-4	CSVRGLDRSNEKLFF	TGCAGCGTTCGCGGACTGGACAGGTCGAATGAAAAACTGTTTTTT
TRBV7-8	many	TRBD2	TRBJ2-5	CASSLNVAGGPETQYF	TGTGCCAGCAGCTTAAATGTAGCGGGAGGGCCTGAGACCCAGTACTTC
TRBV6-2/TRBV6-3	many	TRBD1	TRBJ2-5	CASSYDDQTGVETQYF	TGTGCCAGCAGTTACGACGACCAGACAGGGGTAGAGACCCAGTACTTC
TRBV24-1	many	TRBD2	TRBJ2-1	CATSEASGRNSEQFF	TGTGCCACCAGTGAGGCTAGCGGGAGAAATAGTGAGCAGTTCTTC
TRBV20-1	many	.	TRBJ2-3	CSARLATGADTQYF	TGCAGTGCTAGACTAGCGACTGGCGCAGATACGCAGTATTTT
TRBV19	many	.	TRBJ2-3	CASSLPSSLSTDTQYF	TGTGCCAGTAGCCTACCTTCTTCGCTGAGCACAGATACGCAGTATTTT
TRBV20-1	.	.	TRBJ1-1	CSARGTTSSRAEALF	TGCAGTGCTAGGGGGACAACTTCGAGCCGAGCTGAAGCTCTCTTT
TRBV10-3	many	.	TRBJ2-5	CAISESSETQYF	TGTGCCATCAGTGAGTCTTCTGAGACCCAGTACTTC
TRBV14	.	.	TRBJ2-2	CGSRQTASWELFF	TGTGGCAGCAGACAGACCGCGTCCTGGGAGCTGTTTTTT
TRBV19	many	.	TRBJ2-5	CASSISETQYF	TGTGCCAGTAGTATCTCAGAGACCCAGTACTTC
TRBV24-1	many	.	TRBJ2-1	CATSDYHNQRSEQFF	TGTGCCACCAGTGATTATCACAACCAGAGGAGTGAGCAGTTCTTC
TRBV7-3	many	.	TRBJ1-2	CASSLKANYGYTF	TGTGCCAGCAGCTTGAAAGCTAACTATGGCTACACCTTC
TRBV29-1	many	.	TRBJ1-4	CSVEIIGERGDNEKLFF	TGCAGCGTTGAAATAATCGGTGAGCGGGGCGATAATGAAAAACTGTTTTTT